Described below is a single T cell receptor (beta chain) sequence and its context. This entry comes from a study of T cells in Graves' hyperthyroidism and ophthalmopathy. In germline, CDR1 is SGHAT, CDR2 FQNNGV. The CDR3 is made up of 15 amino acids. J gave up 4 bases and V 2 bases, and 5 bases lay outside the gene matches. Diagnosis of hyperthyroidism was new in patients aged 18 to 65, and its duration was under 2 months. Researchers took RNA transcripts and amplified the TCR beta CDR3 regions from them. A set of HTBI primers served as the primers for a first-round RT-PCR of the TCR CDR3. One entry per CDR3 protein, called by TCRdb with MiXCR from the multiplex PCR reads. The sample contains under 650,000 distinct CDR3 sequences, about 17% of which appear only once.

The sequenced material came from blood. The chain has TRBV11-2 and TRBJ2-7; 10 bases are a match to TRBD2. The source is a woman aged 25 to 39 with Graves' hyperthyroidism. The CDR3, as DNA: TGTGCCAGCAGCTTAACTAGCGGGGAAACTTACGAGCAGTACTTC. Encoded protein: CASSLTSGETYEQYF.